This TCR beta chain was retrieved from a study of shared clonotypes between healthy human individuals. Study-level findings and limits: Among a handful of donors, roughly 5% of naive CD4 clonotypes were found in common.

With regard to this clone: Its target is unknown.

Using immunoSEQ multiplex PCR, the repertoire was profiled, and TCRdb retains in-frame clones only, with some absent. The sample records 1.4 million or so clones, just under 99% being singletons. Germline V gene sequence: CDR1 LNHDA, CDR2 SQIVND (reference sequence). This CDR3 is 15 amino acids long. The ends were cut back, 5 bases at V and 1 base at J, with 12 bases in the middle. V is TRBV19 and J is TRBJ1-5; D may be TRBD1 (6 bases). The material sequenced was naive CD4+ T cells sorted from blood. Subset denoted: CD45RA+ positively selected. This sequence was found in a man in his thirties or forties in good health. DNA of the CDR3: TGTGCCAGTAGTCCCGGGACAACAAGCAATCAGCCCCAGCATTTT. This translates into CASSPGTTSNQPQHF.